Each of the 10 T cell receptor beta chains below was sequenced from the same sample in a study of blood T cell repertoires in COVID-19. The method was immunoSEQ multiplex PCR; TCRdb's version includes in-frame clones alone and lacks a portion of them. The sample includes about 16,000 clones, roughly nine tenths of them seen just once. The specimen sequenced was peripheral blood. The receptors originated from a man between 60 and 70 years old with acute or convalescent COVID-19.

CDR3 loop: CASSMDTRIPEAFF. CDR3 in DNA: TGTGCCAGTAGTATGGACACGAGGATCCCTGAAGCTTTCTTT. The chain links TRBV19 to TRBJ1-1; tentatively, D is TRBD1 (5 bases). This CDR3 comprises 14 residues. Trimming took 3 bases from V and 6 from J, leaving 14 bases between them. Germline V gives CDR1 LNHDA, CDR2 SQIVND (reference sequence).

This clone was observed a single time. The rearrangement uses TRBV19 and TRBJ2-2; D not resolved. This CDR3 region has 16 residues. The germline V gene has CDR1 LNHDA and CDR2 SQIVND (reference sequence). Trimming removed 6 bases from V and 0 bases from J, with 14 bases in between. CDR3 sequence reads: CASRLTRVSNTGELFF. The CDR3 bases are TGTGCCAGTAGGCTCACCCGGGTCTCGAACACCGGGGAGCTGTTTTTT.

The rearrangement links TRBV2 to TRBJ2-7; 7 bases match TRBD1. The V and J ends lost 7 bases and 2 bases, in that order; junction bases with no gene match: 8. Per germline, CDR1 SNHLY and CDR2 FYNNEI. The CDR3 is made up of 14 amino acids. CDR3 amino acids: CASTSTTGTYEQYF. The CDR3 DNA sequence: TGTGCCAGCACTTCTACGACAGGGACCTACGAGCAGTACTTC.

This clone was observed a single time. This sequence joins TRBV4-1 and TRBJ1-1; D may be TRBD1 (5 bases). V was shortened by 1 base and J by 3 bases, with 9 bases between the two germline ends. The CDR3 spans 14 residues. The germline V gene has CDR1 MGHRA and CDR2 YSYEKL. CDR3 amino acids: CASSQGRQYTEAFF. The CDR3 DNA sequence: TGCGCCAGCAGCCAAGGCCGACAGTACACTGAAGCTTTCTTT.

V and J are TRBV5-1 and TRBJ1-2; TRBD1 matches 9 bases. The germline CDR1 and CDR2 sequences are SGHRS and YFSETQ. There are 15 residues in the CDR3. After removal of 5 bases from V and 2 bases from J, the junction contained 7 bases not matched to a gene. CDR3 sequence: CASRPTGGANYGYTF. CDR3 sequence (DNA): TGCGCCAGCAGACCAACAGGGGGCGCGAACTATGGCTACACCTTC.

The chain couples TRBV3-1 (or the pseudogene TRBV3-2) to TRBJ2-3; 7 positions agree with TRBD1. Germline V gene sequence: CDR1 LGHDT, CDR2 YNNKEL (reference sequence). Trimming cost V 8 bases and J 0 bases; bases outside gene matches: 8. This CDR3 contains 15 residues. As DNA, the CDR3 is TGTGCCAGCCATAAGGGGGACAGCAGCACAGATACGCAGTATTTT. It specifies CASHKGDSSTDTQYF.

This clone was found a few times. The chain uses TRBV18 and TRBJ1-5; D is ambiguous. The V end lost 1 base, the J end lost 3 bases, and 7 bases lay between the germline ends. This CDR3 region has 14 residues. CDR1 KGHSH and CDR2 LQKENI come from the germline V gene. In DNA form, the CDR3 reads TGTGCCAGCTCACCACTCCCTTTCAATCAGCCCCAGCATTTT. It specifies CASSPLPFNQPQHF.

The J gene is TRBJ1-6, the V gene TRBV6-5, with 8 bases aligning to TRBD1. Trimming at V came to 8 bases and at J to 6 bases, leaving 6 bases not matched to a gene. CDR1 is MNHEY and CDR2 is SVGAGI in the germline V gene. The CDR3 contains 14 residues. The CDR3 nucleotides are TGTGCCAGCCAGGGACAGGCACTTAATTCACCCCTCCACTTT. Its protein is CASQGQALNSPLHF.

The genes are TRBV5-1 and TRBJ2-5; 10 bases align to TRBD1. J lost 5 bases, V lost 0 bases, and 4 bases had no gene match. There are 15 residues in the CDR3. Germline CDR1 SGHRS, CDR2 YFSETQ. The CDR3 here is CASSLAGQGWETQYF. In DNA, the CDR3 is TGCGCCAGCAGCTTGGCGGGACAGGGGTGGGAGACCCAGTACTTC.

This clone is judged medium-sized. For the CDR3, the DNA is TGTGCCTGGAATTCACAGGGGGCACTTGAGACCCAGTACTTC. This gives the protein CAWNSQGALETQYF. The genes are TRBV30 and TRBJ2-5; 9 nucleotides agree with TRBD1. CDR1 GTSNPN and CDR2 SVGIG come from the germline V gene (reference sequence). There are 14 residues in the CDR3. V was clipped by 4 bases and J by 5 bases; unmatched bases: 8. Complete variable domain (other parts from reference TRBV30 and TRBJ2-5): SQTIHQWPATLVQPVGSPLSLECTVEGTSNPNLYWYRQAAGRGLQLLFYSVGIGQISSEVPQNLSASRPQDRQFILSSKKLLLSDSGFYLCAWNSQGALETQYFGPGTRLLVL.